This T cell receptor beta chain comes out of a study of T-cell reconstitution after alpha-beta-depleted transplantation in children. Molecular barcoding with unique molecular identifiers was used for the TCRbeta library. TCRdb used MiXCR to reprocess the PCR reads, holding one entry per CDR3 protein. The table has some 530,000 distinct CDR3 sequences, around 12% seen once; the top ten hold about 5.4%. V lost 5 bases to trimming and J lost 6 bases; unmatched junction nucleotides: 10. This CDR3 contains 16 residues. CDR1 and CDR2 from the germline V gene are SGHAT and FQNNGV. The rearrangement joins TRBV11-2 to TRBJ2-2; TRBD2 agrees at 9 bases. Here the sequenced sample was PBMCs from the stem cell graft donor, taken from the stem cell graft. The receptor comes from a human donor who donated a stem cell graft to a child with combined immunodeficiency. CDR3 region: CASSATRGGRPGELFF. In nucleotides, the CDR3 is TGTGCCAGCAGCGCCACGCGGGGGGGCCGACCCGGGGAGCTGTTTTTT.